Listed below are T cell receptor beta chains from one sample, sequenced in a study of T cells after yellow fever vaccination. MiXCR, run by TCRdb on the 5' RACE reads, gives a single entry per CDR3 protein. This table holds 500,000 to 700,000 distinct CDR3 sequences, about 19% found once. Specimen: PBMCs, collected 15 days after the yellow fever booster vaccination. The receptors here all came from a man aged 30 to 39 who received the YFV17D yellow fever vaccine. Both conserved end residues are trimmed from each CDR3.

V gene	J gene	CDR3 protein
TRBV6-1	TRBJ2-5	ASSRLAEETQY
TRBV10-3	TRBJ2-7	AIAGTSGGYEQY
TRBV18	TRBJ2-1	ASSGGLARSYNEQF
TRBV5-1	TRBJ2-4	ASNSRQGGFDIQY
TRBV9	TRBJ2-2	ASSVATGTSRNTGELF
TRBV10-3	TRBJ2-7	AISVEGHEQY
TRBV10-3	TRBJ2-7	AISPPGQGEQS
TRBV10-3	TRBJ1-6	ATTGTGNSPLH
TRBV20-1	TRBJ1-2	SAAGSGGYGYT
TRBV19	TRBJ2-7	ASSTAGLGLREQY
TRBV7-2	TRBJ2-2	ASSLGGIIRELF
TRBV24-1	TRBJ2-2	ATSDSELGRSGELF
TRBV24-1	TRBJ2-3	ATSGPGTGPDTQY
TRBV5-1	TRBJ2-1	ASSPRDRGYHEQF
TRBV6-2/TRBV6-3	TRBJ2-5	ASNRNRVLETQY
TRBV18	TRBJ2-1	ASSPASGPNNEQF
TRBV6-1	TRBJ2-7	ASRAGGTPYEQY
TRBV6-2/TRBV6-3	TRBJ2-7	ASITRLAGASPGFGEQY
TRBV6-1	TRBJ2-7	ASSTLQKGYEQY
TRBV20-1	TRBJ1-5	SALEGGNQPQH
TRBV20-1	TRBJ2-7	SARTGTSTTSRQY
TRBV15	TRBJ2-1	ATSGSPRLGDEQF